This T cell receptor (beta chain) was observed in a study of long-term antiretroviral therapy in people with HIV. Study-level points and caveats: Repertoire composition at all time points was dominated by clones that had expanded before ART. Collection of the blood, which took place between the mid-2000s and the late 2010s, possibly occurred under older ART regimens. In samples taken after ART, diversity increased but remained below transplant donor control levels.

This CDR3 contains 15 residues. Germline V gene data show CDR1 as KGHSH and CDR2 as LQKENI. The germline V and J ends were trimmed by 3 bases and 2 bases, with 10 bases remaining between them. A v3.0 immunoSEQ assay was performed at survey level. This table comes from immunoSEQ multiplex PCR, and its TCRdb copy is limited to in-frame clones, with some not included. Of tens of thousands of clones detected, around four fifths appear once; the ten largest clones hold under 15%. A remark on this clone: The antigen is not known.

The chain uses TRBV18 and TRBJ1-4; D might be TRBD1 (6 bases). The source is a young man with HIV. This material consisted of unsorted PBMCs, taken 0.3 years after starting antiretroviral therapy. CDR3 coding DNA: TGTGCCAGCTCACCCCGGACAGTGACTAATGAAAAACTGTTTTTT. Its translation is CASSPRTVTNEKLFF.